This T cell receptor beta chain was found in a study of blood T cells in healthy people across ages. General observations from the study: Across the age range, TCR beta diversity per million T cells fell in a roughly linear way.

Isolation of PBMCs gave at least 6 million cells per sample. Through a sample-barcoded 5' primer and a J-beta primer mix, a second PCR was run for roughly 6 to 12 cycles. TCRdb processed the 5' RACE reads anew with MiXCR; each CDR3 protein has one entry. Of about 1 million distinct CDR3 sequences listed, under 30% are singletons. CDR3 size: 14 residues. CDR1 and CDR2 (germline): DFQATT, SNEGSKA (reference sequence). This clonotype was counted a few times. Its target is unknown. Separately, the same data were catalogued under a study of T cells of mothers and their children.

The V gene is TRBV20-1, the J gene TRBJ2-5; D is unresolved. The better agreement between TRBJ2-1 and the DNA end casts doubt on the J call. Sequenced input: blood. The clonotype originates from a girl under 10 years old in good health. CDR3 bases: TGCAGTGCTAGAGGGAGAACCACCTACAATGAGCAGTTCTTC. It specifies CSARGRTTYNEQFF.